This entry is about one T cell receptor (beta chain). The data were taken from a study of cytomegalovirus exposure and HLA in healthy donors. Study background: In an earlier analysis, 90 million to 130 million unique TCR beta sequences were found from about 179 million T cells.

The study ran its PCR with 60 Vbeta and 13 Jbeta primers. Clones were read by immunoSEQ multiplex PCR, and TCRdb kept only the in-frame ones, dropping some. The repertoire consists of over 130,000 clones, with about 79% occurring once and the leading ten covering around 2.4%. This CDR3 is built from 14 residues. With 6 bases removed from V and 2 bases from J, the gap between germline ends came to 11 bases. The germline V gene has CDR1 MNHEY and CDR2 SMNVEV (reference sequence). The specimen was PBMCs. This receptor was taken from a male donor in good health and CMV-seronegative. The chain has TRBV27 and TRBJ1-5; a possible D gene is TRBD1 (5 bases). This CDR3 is CASRSGKGNQPQHF. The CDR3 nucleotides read TGTGCCAGCAGGTCAGGGAAAGGCAATCAGCCCCAGCATTTT.